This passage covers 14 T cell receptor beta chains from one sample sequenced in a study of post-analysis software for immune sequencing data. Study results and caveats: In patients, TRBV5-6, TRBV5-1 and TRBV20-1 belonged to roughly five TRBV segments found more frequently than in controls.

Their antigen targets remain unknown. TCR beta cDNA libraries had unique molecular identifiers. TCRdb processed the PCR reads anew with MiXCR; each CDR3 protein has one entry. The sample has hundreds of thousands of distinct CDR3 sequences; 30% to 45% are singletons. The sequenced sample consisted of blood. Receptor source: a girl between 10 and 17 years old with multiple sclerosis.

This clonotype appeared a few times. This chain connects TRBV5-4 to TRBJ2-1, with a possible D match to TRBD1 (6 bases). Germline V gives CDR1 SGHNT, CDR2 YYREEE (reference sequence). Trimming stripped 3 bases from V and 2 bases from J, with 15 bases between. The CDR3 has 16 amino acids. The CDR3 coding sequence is TGTGCCAGCAGCTCCTGGACAGTAAGGACCTACAATGAGCAGTTCTTC. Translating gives CASSSWTVRTYNEQFF.

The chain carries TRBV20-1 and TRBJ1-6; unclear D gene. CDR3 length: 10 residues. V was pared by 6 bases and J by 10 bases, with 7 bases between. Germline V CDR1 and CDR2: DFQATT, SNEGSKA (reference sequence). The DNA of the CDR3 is TGCAGTGCCCCAGAATCACCCCTCCACTTT. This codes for CSAPESPLHF.

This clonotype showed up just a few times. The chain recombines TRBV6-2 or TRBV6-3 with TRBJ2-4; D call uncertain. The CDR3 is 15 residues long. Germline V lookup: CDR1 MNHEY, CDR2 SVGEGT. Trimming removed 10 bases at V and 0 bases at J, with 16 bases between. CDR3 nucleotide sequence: TGTGCCACCGGGCGGTACCTTCTAGCCAAAAACATTCAGTACTTC. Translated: CATGRYLLAKNIQYF.

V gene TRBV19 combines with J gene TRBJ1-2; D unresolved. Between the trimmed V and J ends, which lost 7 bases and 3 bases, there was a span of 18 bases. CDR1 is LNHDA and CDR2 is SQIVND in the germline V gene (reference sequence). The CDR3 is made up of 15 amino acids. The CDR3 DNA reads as TGTGCCAGTACCCCCTTGGAGGGATTTGACTATGGCTACACCTTC. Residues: CASTPLEGFDYGYTF.

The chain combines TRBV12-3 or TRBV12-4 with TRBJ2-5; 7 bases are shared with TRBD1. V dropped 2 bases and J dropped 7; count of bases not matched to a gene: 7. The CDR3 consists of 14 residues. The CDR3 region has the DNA TGTGCCAGCAGTTTACAGGACAGGTTTACGACCCAGTACTTC. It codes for CASSLQDRFTTQYF.

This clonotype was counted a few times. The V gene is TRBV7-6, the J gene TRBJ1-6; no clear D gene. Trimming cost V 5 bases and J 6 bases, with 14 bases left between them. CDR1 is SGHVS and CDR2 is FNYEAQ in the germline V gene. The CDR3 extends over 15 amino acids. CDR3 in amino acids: CASSPTFSGNSPLHF. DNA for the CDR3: TGTGCCAGCAGCCCAACATTTAGTGGTAATTCACCCCTCCACTTT.

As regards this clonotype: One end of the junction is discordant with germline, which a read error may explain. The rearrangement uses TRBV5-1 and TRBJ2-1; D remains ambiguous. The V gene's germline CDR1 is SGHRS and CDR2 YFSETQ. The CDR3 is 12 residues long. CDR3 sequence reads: CTSSAGGWEQFF. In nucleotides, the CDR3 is TGCACCAGCAGCGCTGGTGGGTGGGAGCAGTTCTTC.

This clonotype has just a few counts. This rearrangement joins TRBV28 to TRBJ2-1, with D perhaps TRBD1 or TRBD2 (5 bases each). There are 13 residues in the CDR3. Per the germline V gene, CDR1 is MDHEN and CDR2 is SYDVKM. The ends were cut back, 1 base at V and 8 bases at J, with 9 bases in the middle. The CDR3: CASSLYGADEQFF. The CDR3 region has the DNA TGTGCCAGCAGTTTATACGGGGCGGATGAGCAGTTCTTC. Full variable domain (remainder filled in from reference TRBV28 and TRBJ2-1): DVKVTQSSRYLVKRTGEKVFLECVQDMDHENMFWYRQDPGLGLRLIYFSYDVKMKEKGDIPEGYSVSREKKERFSLILESASTNQTSMYLCASSLYGADEQFFGPGTRLTVL.

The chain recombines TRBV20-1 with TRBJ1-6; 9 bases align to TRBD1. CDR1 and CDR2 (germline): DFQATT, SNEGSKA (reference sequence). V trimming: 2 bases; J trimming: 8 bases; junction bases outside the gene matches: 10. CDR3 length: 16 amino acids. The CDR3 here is CSARLLTGGADSPLHF. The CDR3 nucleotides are TGCAGTGCTAGACTACTCACAGGGGGCGCGGATTCACCCCTCCACTTT.

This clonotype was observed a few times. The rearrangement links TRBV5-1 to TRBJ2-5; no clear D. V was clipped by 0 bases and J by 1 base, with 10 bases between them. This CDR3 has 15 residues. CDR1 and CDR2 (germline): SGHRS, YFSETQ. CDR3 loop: CASSLGASIQETQYF. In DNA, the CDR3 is TGCGCCAGCAGCTTGGGGGCCTCTATCCAAGAGACCCAGTACTTC.

This CDR3 reads CASSLTGTCNSPLHF. CDR3 DNA: TGCGCCAGCAGCTTAACAGGGACCTGTAATTCACCCCTCCACTTT. V and J are TRBV5-1 and TRBJ1-6; possible D gene TRBD1, 6 bases. CDR1 SGHRS and CDR2 YFSETQ come from the germline V gene. Trimming removed 2 bases from V and 6 bases from J, with 12 bases in between. The CDR3 spans 15 residues.

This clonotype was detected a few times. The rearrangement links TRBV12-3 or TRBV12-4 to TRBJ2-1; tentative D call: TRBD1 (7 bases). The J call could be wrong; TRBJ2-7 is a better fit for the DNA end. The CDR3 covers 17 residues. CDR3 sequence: CASSFQGGRSPYNEQYF. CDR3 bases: TGTGCCAGCAGTTTTCAGGGGGGCCGAAGTCCCTACAATGAGCAGTACTTC.

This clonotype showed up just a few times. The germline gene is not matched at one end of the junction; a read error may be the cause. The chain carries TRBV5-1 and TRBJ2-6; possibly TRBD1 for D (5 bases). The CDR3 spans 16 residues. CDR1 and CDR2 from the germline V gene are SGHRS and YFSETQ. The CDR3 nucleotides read TGCGCCAGCAGCTTAGGACGGTCCTCTGGGGCCAACGCCCTGACTTTC. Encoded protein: CASSLGRSSGANALTF.

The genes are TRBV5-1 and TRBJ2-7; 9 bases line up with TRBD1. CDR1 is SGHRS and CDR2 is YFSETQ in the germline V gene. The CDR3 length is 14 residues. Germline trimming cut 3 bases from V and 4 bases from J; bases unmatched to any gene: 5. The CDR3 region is CASSSGTGLYEQYF. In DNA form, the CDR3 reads TGCGCCAGCAGCTCCGGGACAGGGTTATACGAGCAGTACTTC.